One and the same sample provided the 20 T cell receptor beta chains below, sequenced in a study of cytomegalovirus exposure and HLA in healthy donors. The PCR had 60 Vbeta and 13 Jbeta primers. Repertoires were generated with immunoSEQ multiplex PCR, while TCRdb's copy carries only in-frame clones and drops some. Altogether more than 110,000 clones are present, about 73% being singletons, with the ten largest covering around 1.9%. The sample was PBMCs. These receptor sequences come from a woman aged 55 to 70 in good health and CMV-seropositive.

This clone was counted a few times. The chain recombines TRBV9 with TRBJ2-4, with D tentatively TRBD1 (6 bases). With 2 bases removed from V and 5 bases from J, the gap between germline ends came to 11 bases. CDR1 is SGDLS, CDR2 YYNGEE, per germline. There are 14 residues in the CDR3. Here the CDR3 reads CASSVGPGENIQYF. The CDR3 bases are TGTGCCAGCAGCGTTGGGCCAGGGGAAAACATTCAGTACTTC.

There are a few counts of this clone. This chain joins TRBV5-1 and TRBJ2-2, with TRBD1 matching 8 bases. Germline CDR1 and CDR2: SGHRS and YFSETQ. The length of the CDR3 is 16 residues. After removal of 7 bases from V and 1 base from J, the junction contained 9 bases not matched to a gene. In nucleotides, the CDR3 is TGCGCCAGCCTCCTTGGCGGGACAGGGAACACCGGGGAGCTGTTTTTT. Its protein is CASLLGGTGNTGELFF.

This chain connects TRBV18 to TRBJ1-2, with TRBD1 matching over 8 bases. Looked up from germline, CDR1 is KGHSH and CDR2 is LQKENI. Trimming took 3 bases from V and 0 from J; bases not matched to a gene: 6. This CDR3 comprises 16 residues. The CDR3 sequence is CASSPAGQAPNYGYTF. The DNA of the CDR3 is TGTGCCAGCTCACCGGCGGGACAGGCGCCTAACTATGGCTACACCTTC.

The chain uses TRBV9 and TRBJ2-5, with 9 bases aligning to TRBD1. There are 15 residues in the CDR3. Germline loops: CDR1 SGDLS, CDR2 YYNGEE. With 0 bases clipped from V and 0 bases from J, the junction kept 0 bases outside the gene matches. Here the CDR3 DNA reads TGTGCCAGCAGCGTAGGGGACAGGGACCAAGAGACCCAGTACTTC. As protein: CASSVGDRDQETQYF. The full variable domain, in which reference TRBV9 and TRBJ2-5 provide the parts outside the CDR3, is DSGVTQTPKHLITATGQRVTLRCSPRSGDLSVYWYQQSLDQGLQFLIQYYNGEERAKGNILERFSAQQFPDLHSELNLSSLELGDSALYFCASSVGDRDQETQYFGPGTRLLVL.

The CDR3 sequence: CASSLGLASDEQFF. The CDR3 DNA follows: TGCGCCAGCAGCTTGGGACTAGCGTCAGATGAGCAGTTCTTC. The gene calls are TRBV5-1 and TRBJ2-1; 8 positions match TRBD2. CDR3 length: 14 amino acids. Germline V CDR1 and CDR2: SGHRS, YFSETQ. The J segment lost 8 bases and the V segment lost 0 bases, leaving 4 bases of the junction unmatched.

The chain couples TRBV2 to TRBJ1-2; 8 bases are shared with TRBD1. Per the germline V gene, CDR1 is SNHLY and CDR2 is FYNNEI. V lost 7 bases, J lost 8 bases, and 6 bases stayed unmatched. CDR3 length: 12 amino acids. The CDR3 region has the DNA TGTGCCAGCAACCAGGGGGCGGGAGGCTACACCTTC. It codes for CASNQGAGGYTF.

The rearrangement links TRBV6-1 to TRBJ1-5, with 8 bases fitting TRBD1. Germline V gene sequence: CDR1 MNHNS, CDR2 SASEGT. Trimming removed 6 bases from V and 5 bases from J; junction bases left unmatched: 9. CDR3 length equals 15 residues. The CDR3 sequence is CASRLTGGSDQPQHF. DNA for the CDR3: TGTGCCAGCAGGCTTACAGGGGGGTCGGATCAGCCCCAGCATTTT.

The chain has TRBV28 and TRBJ1-2, with D perhaps matching TRBD1 (6 bases). V gave up 2 bases and J gave up 9 bases, with 16 bases separating them. Germline V gene data show CDR1 as MDHEN and CDR2 as SYDVKM. The CDR3 runs 14 residues. CDR3 coding DNA: TGTGCCAGCAGTTTACCCAACAGGGCTAGCAGCTACACCTTC. Protein: CASSLPNRASSYTF.

J is TRBJ2-7 and V is TRBV2, with 9 positions matching TRBD2. Germline lookup yields CDR1 SNHLY and CDR2 FYNNEI. V was pared by 7 bases and J by 2 bases, with 9 bases of the junction left unmatched. The CDR3 has 15 residues. The CDR3 loop is CASKRTTSGTYEQYF. The CDR3 DNA follows: TGTGCCAGCAAGCGTACGACTAGCGGAACCTACGAGCAGTACTTC.

The CDR3 loop is CASSSTPGTNTEAFF. CDR3 bases: TGTGCCAGCAGCTCAACCCCAGGAACCAACACTGAAGCTTTCTTT. The chain has TRBV7-2 and TRBJ1-1, with D uncertain. V was cut by 4 bases and J by 2 bases, with 14 bases left in between. CDR1 SGHTA and CDR2 FQGNSA come from the germline V gene. The CDR3 has 15 residues.

V usage is TRBV2 and J usage is TRBJ1-2; TRBD1 might be the D (6 bases). This CDR3 spans 13 amino acids. The V gene lost 4 bases and the J gene lost 4 bases, with 10 bases spanning the gap. Germline lookup yields CDR1 SNHLY and CDR2 FYNNEI. The CDR3 region is CASSATGSYGYTF. The CDR3 DNA is TGTGCCAGCAGTGCTACAGGGAGCTATGGCTACACCTTC.

The V and J genes are TRBV30 and TRBJ2-3; D ambiguous. V lost 1 base to trimming and J lost 4 bases, with 15 bases between them. This CDR3 is 15 amino acids long. Germline CDR1 GTSNPN, CDR2 SVGIG (reference sequence). CDR3 nucleotides: TGTGCCTGGAGTGGGAGCCTCGGAAGTCCAGATACGCAGTATTTT. Protein product: CAWSGSLGSPDTQYF.

This chain links TRBV7-9 with TRBJ1-1; a weak D match, TRBD1 (6 bases). V gave up 3 bases and J gave up 1 base, with 6 bases separating them. The CDR3 contains 13 residues. Germline V lookup: CDR1 SEHNR, CDR2 FQNEAQ (reference sequence). For the CDR3, the DNA is TGTGCCAGCAGCTTGACAGGGAACACTGAAGCTTTCTTT. It specifies CASSLTGNTEAFF.

This sequence joins TRBV28 and TRBJ1-2; a weak D match, TRBD1 (6 bases). CDR3 length: 15 residues. Germline CDR1 MDHEN, CDR2 SYDVKM. Trimming removed 1 base from V and 5 bases from J, with 14 bases in between. The CDR3 bases are TGTGCCAGCAGTTTATCTTCCGGGACAAAGTATGGCTACACCTTC. Translating it yields CASSLSSGTKYGYTF.

The chain carries TRBV18 and TRBJ2-3, with TRBD2 matching 7 bases. Germline-derived CDR1 and CDR2 are KGHSH and LQKENI. J lost 5 bases, V lost 6 bases, and 8 bases had no gene match. This CDR3 region has 14 residues. For the CDR3, the DNA is TGTGCCAGCTCGCCAAACCCGGGGGGAGATACGCAGTATTTT. This sequence encodes CASSPNPGGDTQYF.

This chain connects TRBV5-4 to TRBJ2-5; maybe TRBD1 (6 bases). The closer fit of TRBJ2-7 to the DNA end suggests the J call may be wrong. Germline V gene data show CDR1 as SGHNT and CDR2 as YYREEE (reference sequence). The CDR3 consists of 14 residues. The chain's CDR3 is CASSSQGSSYEQYF. CDR3 nucleotides: TGTGCCAGCAGCTCACAGGGCAGCTCCTACGAGCAGTACTTC.

V gene TRBV5-6 combines with J gene TRBJ2-1, with D perhaps matching TRBD2 (5 bases). The V end lost 5 bases, the J end lost 6 bases, and 12 bases lay between the germline ends. Germline V gene sequence: CDR1 SGHDT, CDR2 YYEEEE. The CDR3 is 13 amino acids. The CDR3 DNA reads TGTGCCAGCAGTCAGCGGAAACCCAATGAGCAGTTCTTC. Translated, it gives CASSQRKPNEQFF.

The chain is built from TRBV6-5 and TRBJ2-3; 11 nucleotides line up with TRBD2. J gave up 4 bases and V 4 bases, and 7 bases lay outside the gene matches. The CDR3 is 16 residues long. The germline CDR1 and CDR2 sequences are MNHEY and SVGAGI. The CDR3 reads CASSLVSGRAADTQYF. The CDR3 nucleotides read TGTGCCAGCAGTTTGGTTAGCGGGAGGGCAGCAGATACGCAGTATTTT.

The genes are TRBV5-1 and TRBJ1-2, with D uncertain. CDR3 length equals 16 residues. The V gene's germline CDR1 is SGHRS and CDR2 YFSETQ. V was trimmed by 1 base and J by 7 bases, leaving 20 bases between them. The CDR3 is CASSLSAGSGVGGYTF. CDR3 nucleotides: TGCGCCAGCAGCTTGTCGGCGGGGTCAGGAGTGGGTGGCTACACCTTC.

V and J are TRBV19 and TRBJ2-5, with a weak D call TRBD2 (6 bases). This CDR3 has 13 amino acids. Deletions cut 8 bases from V and 4 bases from J, with 14 bases between. Looked up from germline, CDR1 is LNHDA and CDR2 is SQIVND (reference sequence). CDR3 region: CASRDGGGETQYF. CDR3 sequence (DNA): TGTGCCAGTCGAGATGGGGGAGGAGAGACCCAGTACTTC.